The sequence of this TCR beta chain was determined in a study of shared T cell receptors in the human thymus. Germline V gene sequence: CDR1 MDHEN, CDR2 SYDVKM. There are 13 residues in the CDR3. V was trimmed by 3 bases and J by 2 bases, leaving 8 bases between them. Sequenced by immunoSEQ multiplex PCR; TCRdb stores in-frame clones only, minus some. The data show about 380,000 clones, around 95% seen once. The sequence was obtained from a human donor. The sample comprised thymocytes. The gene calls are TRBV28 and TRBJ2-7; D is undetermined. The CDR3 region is CASSFWPPYEQYF. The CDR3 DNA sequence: TGTGCCAGCAGTTTTTGGCCCCCCTACGAGCAGTACTTC.